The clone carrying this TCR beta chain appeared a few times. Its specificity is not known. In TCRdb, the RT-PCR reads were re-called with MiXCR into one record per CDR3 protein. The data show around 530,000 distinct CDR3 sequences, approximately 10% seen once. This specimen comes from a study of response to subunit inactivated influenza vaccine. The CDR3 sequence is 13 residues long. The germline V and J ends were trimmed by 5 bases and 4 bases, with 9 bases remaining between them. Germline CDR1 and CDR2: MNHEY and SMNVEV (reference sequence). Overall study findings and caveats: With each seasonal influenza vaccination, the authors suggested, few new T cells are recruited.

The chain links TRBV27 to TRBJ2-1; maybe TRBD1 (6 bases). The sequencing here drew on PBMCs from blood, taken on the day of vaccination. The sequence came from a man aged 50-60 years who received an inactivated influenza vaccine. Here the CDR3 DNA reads TGTGCCAGCAGTAGGCAGGGGTACAATGAGCAGTTCTTC. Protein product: CASSRQGYNEQFF.